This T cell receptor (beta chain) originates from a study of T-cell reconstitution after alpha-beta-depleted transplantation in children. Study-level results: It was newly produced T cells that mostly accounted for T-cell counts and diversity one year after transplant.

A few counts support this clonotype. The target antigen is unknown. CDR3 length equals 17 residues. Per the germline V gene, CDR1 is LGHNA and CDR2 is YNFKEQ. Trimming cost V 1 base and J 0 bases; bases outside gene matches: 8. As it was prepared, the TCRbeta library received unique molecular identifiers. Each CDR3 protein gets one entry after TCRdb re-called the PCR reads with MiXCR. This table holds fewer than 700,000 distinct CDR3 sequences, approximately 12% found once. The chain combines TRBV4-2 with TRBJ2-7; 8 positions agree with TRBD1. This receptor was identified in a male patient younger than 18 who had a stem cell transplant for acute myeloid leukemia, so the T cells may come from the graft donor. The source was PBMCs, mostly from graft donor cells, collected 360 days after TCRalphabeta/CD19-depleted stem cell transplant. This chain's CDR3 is CASSQGPRTGSSYEQYF. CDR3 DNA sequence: TGTGCCAGCAGCCAAGGCCCCCGGACAGGGAGCTCCTACGAGCAGTACTTC.